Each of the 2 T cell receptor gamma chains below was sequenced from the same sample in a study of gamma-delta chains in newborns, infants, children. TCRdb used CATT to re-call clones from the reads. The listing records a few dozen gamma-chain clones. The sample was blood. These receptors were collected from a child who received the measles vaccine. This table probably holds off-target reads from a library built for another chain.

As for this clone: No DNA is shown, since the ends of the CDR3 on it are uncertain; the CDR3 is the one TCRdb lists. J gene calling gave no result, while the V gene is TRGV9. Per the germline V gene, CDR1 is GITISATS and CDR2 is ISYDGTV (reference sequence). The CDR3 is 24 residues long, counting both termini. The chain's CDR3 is CACDTTGGSWDTRQMFFGTGIKLF.

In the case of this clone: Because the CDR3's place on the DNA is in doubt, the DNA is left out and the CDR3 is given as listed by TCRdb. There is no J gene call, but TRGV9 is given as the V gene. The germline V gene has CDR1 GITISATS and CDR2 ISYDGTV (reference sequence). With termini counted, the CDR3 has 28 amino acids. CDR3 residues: CACDSVLGDTPSSWDTRQMFFGTGIKLF.